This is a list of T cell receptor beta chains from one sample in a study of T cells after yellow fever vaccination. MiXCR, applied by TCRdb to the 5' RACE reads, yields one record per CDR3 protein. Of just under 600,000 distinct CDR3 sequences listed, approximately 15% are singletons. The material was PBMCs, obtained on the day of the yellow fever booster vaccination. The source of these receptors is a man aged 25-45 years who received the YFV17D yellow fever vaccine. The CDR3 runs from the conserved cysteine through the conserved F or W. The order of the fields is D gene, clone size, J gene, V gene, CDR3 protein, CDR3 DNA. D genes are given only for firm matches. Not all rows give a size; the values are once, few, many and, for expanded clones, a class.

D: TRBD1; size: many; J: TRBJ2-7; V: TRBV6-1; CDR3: CASRRTGGHEQYF; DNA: TGTGCCAGCAGGCGGACAGGGGGCCACGAGCAGTACTTC
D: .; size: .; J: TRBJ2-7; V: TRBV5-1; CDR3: CASILDRRAYEQYF; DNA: TGCGCCAGCATCTTGGATCGCAGGGCCTACGAGCAGTACTTC
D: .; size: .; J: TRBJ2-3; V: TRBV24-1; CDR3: CATSDLRRAGIGTDTQYF; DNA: TGTGCCACCAGTGACCTCCGGAGGGCCGGGATAGGCACAGATACGCAGTATTTT
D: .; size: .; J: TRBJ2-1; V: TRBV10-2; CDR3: CASSEHPGRAPLGNEQFF; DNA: TGCGCCAGCAGTGAGCACCCTGGCAGAGCCCCGCTTGGCAATGAGCAGTTCTTC
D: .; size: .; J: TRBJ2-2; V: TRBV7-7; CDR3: CASSFDVFTGELFF; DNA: TGTGCCAGCAGCTTTGATGTTTTCACCGGGGAGCTGTTTTTT
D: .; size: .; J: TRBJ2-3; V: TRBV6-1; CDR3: CASIAPNTDTQYF; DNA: TGTGCCAGCATAGCCCCAAACACAGATACGCAGTATTTT
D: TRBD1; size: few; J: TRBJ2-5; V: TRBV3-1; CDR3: CASSRGTEQETQYF; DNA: TGTGCCAGCAGCCGAGGGACAGAACAAGAGACCCAGTACTTC
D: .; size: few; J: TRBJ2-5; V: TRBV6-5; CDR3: CASSYSSGGGETQYF; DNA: TGTGCCAGCAGTTACTCGTCAGGGGGAGGAGAGACCCAGTACTTC
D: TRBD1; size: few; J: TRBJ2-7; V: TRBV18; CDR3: CASSQTGTVYEQYF; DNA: TGTGCCAGCTCACAAACAGGGACAGTCTACGAGCAGTACTTC
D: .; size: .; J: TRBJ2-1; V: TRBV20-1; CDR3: CSARVSVSSSYNEQFF; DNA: TGCAGTGCTAGAGTGTCTGTTAGCAGCTCCTACAATGAGCAGTTCTTC
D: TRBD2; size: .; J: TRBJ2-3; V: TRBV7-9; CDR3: CASSDFAGGRDTQYF; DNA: TGTGCCAGCAGCGATTTTGCGGGAGGTAGAGATACGCAGTATTTT
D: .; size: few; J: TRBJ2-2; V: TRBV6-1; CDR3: CASSGGTYTGELFF; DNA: TGTGCCAGCAGTGGCGGGACTTACACCGGGGAGCTGTTTTTT
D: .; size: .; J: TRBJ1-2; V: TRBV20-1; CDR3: CSASGTQTNYGYTF; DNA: TGCAGTGCCTCAGGGACGCAAACTAACTATGGCTACACCTTC
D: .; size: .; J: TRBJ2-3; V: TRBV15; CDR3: CATSRDAVGYGGTDTQYF; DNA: TGTGCCACCAGCAGAGATGCCGTAGGGTACGGAGGCACAGATACGCAGTATTTT
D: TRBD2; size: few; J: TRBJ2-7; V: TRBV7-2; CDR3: CASSLGGGTSPYEQYF; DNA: TGTGCCAGCAGCTTAGGAGGAGGGACTAGCCCCTACGAGCAGTACTTC
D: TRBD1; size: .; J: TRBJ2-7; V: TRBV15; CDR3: CATSRRTGGIYEQYF; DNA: TGTGCCACCAGCAGGCGGACAGGGGGCATCTACGAGCAGTACTTC
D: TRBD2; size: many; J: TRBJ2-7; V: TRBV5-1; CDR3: CASSISSGTYEQYF; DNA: TGCGCCAGCAGCATCTCTAGCGGAACTTACGAGCAGTACTTC
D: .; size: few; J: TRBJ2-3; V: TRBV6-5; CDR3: CASSLSPQTWAIASDTQYF; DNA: TGTGCCAGCAGTTTATCTCCCCAGACCTGGGCGATAGCCAGCGATACGCAGTATTTT
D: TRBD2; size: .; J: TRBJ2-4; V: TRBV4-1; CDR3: CASSQLVGLAGSRVSKNIQYF; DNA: TGCGCCAGCAGCCAATTAGTAGGACTAGCGGGAAGTCGGGTATCCAAAAACATTCAGTACTTC
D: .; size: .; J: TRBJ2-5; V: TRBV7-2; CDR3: CASSLGVGASQETQYF; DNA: TGTGCCAGCAGCTTAGGGGTGGGGGCCTCACAAGAGACCCAGTACTTC
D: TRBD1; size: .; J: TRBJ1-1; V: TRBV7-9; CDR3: CASSRWTGERIGEAFF; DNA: TGTGCCAGCAGCCGGTGGACAGGGGAGAGGATAGGTGAAGCTTTCTTT
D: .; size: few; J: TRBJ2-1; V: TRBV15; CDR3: CATSRKPQAGSSYNEQFF; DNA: TGTGCCACCAGCAGGAAGCCCCAAGCGGGTAGCTCCTACAATGAGCAGTTCTTC
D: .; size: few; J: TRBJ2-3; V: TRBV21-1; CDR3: CASRPETDTQYF; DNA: TGTGCCAGCCGCCCCGAGACAGATACGCAGTATTTT
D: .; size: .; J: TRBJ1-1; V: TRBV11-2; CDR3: CASSSGFPGEAFF; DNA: TGTGCCAGCAGCTCCGGGTTTCCAGGTGAGGCTTTCTTT
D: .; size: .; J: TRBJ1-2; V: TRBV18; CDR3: CASSPPVAGTNGYTF; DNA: TGTGCCAGCTCACCACCGGTGGCGGGTACGAACGGCTACACCTTC
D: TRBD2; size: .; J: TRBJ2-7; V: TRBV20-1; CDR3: CSVLGLAGAHSYEQYF; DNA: TGCAGTGTTTTGGGACTAGCGGGAGCCCACTCCTACGAGCAGTACTTC
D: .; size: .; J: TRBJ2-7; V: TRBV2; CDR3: CATNRASYKQYF; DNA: TGTGCCACAAACAGAGCCAGCTACAAGCAGTACTTC
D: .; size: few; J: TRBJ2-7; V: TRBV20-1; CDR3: CSARGNSYEQYF; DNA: TGCAGTGCTAGAGGGAACTCCTACGAGCAGTACTTC
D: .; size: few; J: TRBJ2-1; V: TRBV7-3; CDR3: CASSLRVGSNNEQFF; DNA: TGTGCCAGCAGCTTAAGAGTCGGCAGTAACAATGAGCAGTTCTTC
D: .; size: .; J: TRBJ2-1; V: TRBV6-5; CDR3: CASSYSVEGEQFF; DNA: TGTGCCAGCAGTTACTCGGTGGAGGGGGAGCAGTTCTTC
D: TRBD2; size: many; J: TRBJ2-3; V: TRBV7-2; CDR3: CASSLSGAGGSSDTQYF; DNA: TGTGCCAGCAGCTTATCGGGGGCGGGAGGGAGCTCAGATACGCAGTATTTT
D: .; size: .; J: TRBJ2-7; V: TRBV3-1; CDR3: CASSQDPEGLGEQYF; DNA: TGTGCCAGCAGCCAAGATCCGGAGGGTCTGGGCGAGCAGTACTTC
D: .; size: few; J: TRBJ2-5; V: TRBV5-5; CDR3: CASSNPVAGRAQTQYF; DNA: TGTGCCAGCAGCAACCCAGTGGCGGGGAGAGCGCAGACCCAGTACTTC
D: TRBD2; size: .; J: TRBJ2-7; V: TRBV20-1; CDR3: CSAYSSGRAPYEQYF; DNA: TGCAGTGCCTATTCGAGCGGGAGGGCACCGTACGAGCAGTACTTC
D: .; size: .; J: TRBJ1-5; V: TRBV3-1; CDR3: CASSLRRDQPQHF; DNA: TGTGCCAGCAGCCTTAGGAGGGACCAGCCCCAGCATTTT
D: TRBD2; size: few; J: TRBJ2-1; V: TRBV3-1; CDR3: CASSQDFSVLAGVANEQFF; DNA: TGTGCCAGCAGCCAAGATTTTTCGGTTCTAGCGGGAGTTGCGAATGAGCAGTTCTTC
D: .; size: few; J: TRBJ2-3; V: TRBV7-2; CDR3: CASLSTDTQYF; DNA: TGTGCCAGCTTAAGCACAGATACGCAGTATTTT
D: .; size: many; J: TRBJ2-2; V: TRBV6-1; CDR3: CASSDQTSPSTGELFF; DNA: TGTGCCAGCAGTGACCAAACTAGCCCCAGCACCGGGGAGCTGTTTTTT
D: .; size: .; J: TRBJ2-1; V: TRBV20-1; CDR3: CSVQPPGLSNEQFF; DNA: TGCAGTGTTCAACCCCCGGGACTTAGTAATGAGCAGTTCTTC
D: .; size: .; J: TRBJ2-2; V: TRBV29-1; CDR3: CSVAIGTAGELFF; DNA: TGCAGCGTTGCCATCGGGACCGCCGGGGAGCTGTTTTTT
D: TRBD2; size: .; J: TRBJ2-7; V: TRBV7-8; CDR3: CASNPEGGRTPYEQYF; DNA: TGTGCCAGCAACCCTGAGGGCGGGAGGACCCCCTACGAGCAGTACTTC
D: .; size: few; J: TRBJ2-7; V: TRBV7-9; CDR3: CASSLDSRTYEQYF; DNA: TGTGCCAGCAGCTTAGATAGTAGAACCTACGAGCAGTACTTC
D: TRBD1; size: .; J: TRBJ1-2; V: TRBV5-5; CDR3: CASSSGGGGGGYTF; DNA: TGTGCCAGCAGTTCAGGGGGGGGCGGAGGAGGCTACACCTTC
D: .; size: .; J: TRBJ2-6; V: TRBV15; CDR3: CATSREITNVLTF; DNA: TGTGCCACCAGCAGAGAAATCACCAACGTCCTGACTTTC
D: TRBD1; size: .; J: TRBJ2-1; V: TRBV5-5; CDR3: CASSIRDRGPYNEQFF; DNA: TGTGCCAGCAGCATTAGGGACAGGGGGCCATACAATGAGCAGTTCTTC